Below are 29 T cell receptor beta chains sequenced from a single sample in a study of blood T cell repertoires in COVID-19. Assay used: immunoSEQ multiplex PCR; TCRdb lists only in-frame clones, some missing. This table holds 220,000 or so clones, roughly 88% found once. The specimen sequenced was PBMCs or T cells enriched from blood (not recorded which). These receptors were collected from a woman aged 50 to 60 who had recovered from COVID-19.

The V gene is TRBV6-5, the J gene TRBJ1-1, with 9 bases lining up with TRBD1. Trimming at V came to 6 bases and at J to 1 base, leaving 0 bases not matched to a gene. The CDR3 runs to 13 residues. Per the germline V gene, CDR1 is MNHEY and CDR2 is SVGAGI. Here the CDR3 reads CASRDRGNTEAFF. CDR3 DNA sequence: TGTGCCAGCAGGGACAGGGGGAACACTGAAGCTTTCTTT.

This chain links TRBV14 with TRBJ1-2, with D perhaps matching TRBD1 (5 bases). The CDR3 runs to 16 residues. Trimming left V 0 bases short and J 0 bases short, with 11 bases between. From germline, CDR1 is SGHDN and CDR2 FVKESK. The CDR3 coding sequence is TGTGCCAGCAGCCAAGATTCAGGACACGCTAACTATGGCTACACCTTC. Its protein product is CASSQDSGHANYGYTF.

This chain joins TRBV5-1 and TRBJ1-3; perhaps TRBD1 as D (6 bases). The germline V and J ends were trimmed by 0 bases and 0 bases, with 19 bases remaining between them. Germline V gene sequence: CDR1 SGHRS, CDR2 YFSETQ. This CDR3 comprises 19 residues. The CDR3 DNA follows: TGCGCCAGCAGCTTGGCCCAAGAGACAGGACGGGGCTCTGGAAACACCATATATTTT. Translated, it gives CASSLAQETGRGSGNTIYF.

The rearrangement uses TRBV30 and TRBJ1-5; the match to TRBD1 covers 8 bases. Per germline, CDR1 GTSNPN and CDR2 SVGIG (reference sequence). There are 13 residues in the CDR3. The trim removed 6 bases at V and 5 bases at J, leaving 6 bases unmatched. The CDR3 protein is CACRGTGDQPQHF. The CDR3, as DNA: TGTGCCTGCAGGGGGACAGGCGATCAGCCCCAGCATTTT.

V gene TRBV4-1 combines with J gene TRBJ1-2; 7 nucleotides agree with TRBD1. The germline gives CDR1 MGHRA, CDR2 YSYEKL. The CDR3 length is 14 residues. V shed 2 bases and J 2 bases; nucleotides not matched to a gene: 2. The CDR3 DNA reads as TGCGCCAGCAGCCAAACACAGGGGAACTATGGCTACACCTTC. Translating it yields CASSQTQGNYGYTF.

This chain links TRBV6-4 with TRBJ2-3, with 7 bases identical to TRBD2. The germline V gene has CDR1 MRHNA and CDR2 SNTAGT. The V and J ends lost 3 bases and 4 bases, in that order; junction bases with no gene match: 4. CDR3 length: 14 residues. CDR3 DNA sequence: TGTGCCAGCAGTGAGGGAGGGGAAGCAGATACGCAGTATTTT. It codes for CASSEGGEADTQYF.

The V call is TRBV12-3 or TRBV12-4, the J call TRBJ2-1, with a possible D match to TRBD2 (7 bases). V was clipped by 6 bases and J by 16 bases, with 16 bases between them. The CDR3 is 11 residues long. Here the CDR3 reads CASRWGGPLFF. The CDR3 DNA is TGTGCCAGCAGGTGGGGGGGGCCGTTATTCTTC.

The chain couples TRBV29-1 to TRBJ1-1, with D hard to call. Germline-derived CDR1 and CDR2 are SQVTM and ANQGSEA. V dropped 3 bases and J dropped 1 base, with 9 bases sitting between them. The CDR3 runs 13 residues. The CDR3 DNA sequence: TGCAGCGTTGACCGGGGATCGAACACTGAAGCTTTCTTT. Protein sequence: CSVDRGSNTEAFF.

This clone was seen only once. This chain links TRBV18 with TRBJ1-6; 9 bases line up with TRBD1. This CDR3 region has 15 residues. The germline V gene has CDR1 KGHSH and CDR2 LQKENI. V dropped 2 bases and J dropped 10; count of bases not matched to a gene: 6. This CDR3 reads CASSPGQGHKSPLHF. The CDR3 nucleotides read TGTGCCAGCTCACCAGGACAGGGGCACAAGTCACCCCTCCACTTT.

The rearrangement uses TRBV16 and TRBJ1-5; 12 nucleotides line up with TRBD1. The CDR3 loop spans 18 amino acids. Germline assignment: CDR1 KGHSY and CDR2 FQNENV. V lost 2 bases, J lost 5 bases, and 10 bases stayed unmatched. For the CDR3, the DNA is TGTGCCAGCAGCCAACCATCGGGACAGGGGGCCCGTTATCAGCCCCAGCATTTT. Its protein product is CASSQPSGQGARYQPQHF.

The table lists this clone with a few counts. The sample holds other DNA sequences that translate to the same CDR3. This chain connects TRBV27 to TRBJ1-5; D uncertain. Trimming took off 4 bases at V and 4 bases at J, with 8 bases between the two ends. Germline V gene data show CDR1 as MNHEY and CDR2 as SMNVEV (reference sequence). The CDR3 contains 13 residues. The CDR3 region has the DNA TGTGCCAGCAGTTCCTACAGTAATCAGCCCCAGCATTTT. It translates to CASSSYSNQPQHF.

The J gene is TRBJ2-7, the V gene TRBV27, with TRBD2 identical over 9 bases. V lost 2 bases to trimming and J lost 3 bases; unmatched junction nucleotides: 5. The CDR3 contains 15 residues. CDR1 and CDR2 from the germline V gene are MNHEY and SMNVEV (reference sequence). The CDR3 DNA reads TGTGCCAGCAGTTTAAAGGGTAGCGGGAGCTACGAGCAGTACTTC. It yields the protein CASSLKGSGSYEQYF.

The rearrangement joins TRBV13 to TRBJ2-2, with TRBD2 matching over 14 bases. The V segment lost 4 bases and the J segment 6 bases; nucleotides outside the gene matches: 4. CDR1 is PRHDT, CDR2 FYEKMQ, per germline (reference sequence). The CDR3 extends over 16 amino acids. The DNA of the CDR3 is TGTGCCAGCAGCTCCCGACTAGCGGGGGGGCCCGGGGAGCTGTTTTTT. Protein product: CASSSRLAGGPGELFF.

The genes are TRBV29-1 and TRBJ2-3; 9 bases fit TRBD2. Germline trimming cut 1 base from V and 4 bases from J; bases unmatched to any gene: 12. Germline V CDR1 and CDR2: SQVTM, ANQGSEA. The CDR3 covers 17 residues. CDR3 loop: CSVEGFRTSESPDTQYF. CDR3 coding DNA: TGCAGCGTTGAAGGCTTTAGGACTAGCGAGAGTCCAGATACGCAGTATTTT.

The J gene is TRBJ2-5, the V gene TRBV5-1; no clear D gene. This CDR3 has 15 residues. Germline CDR1 SGHRS, CDR2 YFSETQ. Trimming took 0 bases from V and 1 from J, leaving 10 bases between them. The DNA of the CDR3 is TGCGCCAGCAGCTTGGCCCAGAAAACCCAAGAGACCCAGTACTTC. The encoded protein is CASSLAQKTQETQYF.

CDR3 DNA sequence: TGTGCCAGTAGTATAGGCTGGGCGGGGGGGCGTAGTGGTACGCAGTATTTT. Translated, it gives CASSIGWAGGRSGTQYF. The chain joins TRBV19 to TRBJ2-3; 9 nucleotides align to TRBD2. J lost 8 bases, V lost 1 base, and 13 bases had no gene match. The CDR3 spans 17 residues. The germline V gene encodes CDR1 LNHDA and CDR2 SQIVND (reference sequence).

The CDR3 here is CASRIRGATNEKLFF. The CDR3 nucleotides are TGTGCCAGCAGAATCCGCGGGGCAACTAATGAAAAACTGTTTTTT. The V gene is TRBV5-6, the J gene TRBJ1-4; no reliable D call. This CDR3 comprises 15 residues. Looked up from germline, CDR1 is SGHDT and CDR2 is YYEEEE. Deletions cut 5 bases from V and 0 bases from J, with 11 bases between. The whole variable domain, filled in from reference TRBV5-6 and TRBJ1-4, reads DAGVTQSPTHLIKTRGQQVTLRCSPKSGHDTVSWYQQALGQGPQFIFQYYEEEERQRGNFPDRFSGHQFPNYSSELNVNALLLGDSALYLCASRIRGATNEKLFFGSGTQLSVL.

V and J are TRBV3-1 (or the pseudogene TRBV3-2) and TRBJ2-2; D is undetermined. V gave up 2 bases and J gave up 4 bases, with 11 bases separating them. From germline, CDR1 is LGHDT and CDR2 YNNKEL (reference sequence). This CDR3 is built from 15 residues. CDR3 DNA sequence: TGTGCCAGCAGCCAAAGGAGAAGAGGCACCGGGGAGCTGTTTTTT. This codes for CASSQRRRGTGELFF.

This clone came up once. The chain links TRBV9 to TRBJ2-2; the match to TRBD1 covers 9 bases. Germline V gives CDR1 SGDLS, CDR2 YYNGEE. The CDR3 contains 16 residues. V shed 0 bases and J 6 bases; nucleotides not matched to a gene: 6. In DNA form, the CDR3 reads TGTGCCAGCAGCGTAGGGACAGGGGTAATAGCCGGGGAGCTGTTTTTT. Translation: CASSVGTGVIAGELFF.

The chain has TRBV30 and TRBJ2-7; D uncertain. V was trimmed by 5 bases and J by 1 base, leaving 6 bases between them. Per germline, CDR1 GTSNPN and CDR2 SVGIG (reference sequence). This CDR3 region has 11 residues. CDR3 DNA: TGTGCCTGGGGCCAGTCCTACGAGCAGTACTTC. Translating it yields CAWGQSYEQYF.

Written as DNA, the CDR3 is TGTGCCAGTCGGGGCGGGACTAGCGTGTACAATGAGCAGTTCTTC. Translation: CASRGGTSVYNEQFF. This chain uses TRBV19 with TRBJ2-1; 10 bases agree with TRBD2. There are 15 residues in the CDR3. V lost 8 bases, J lost 4 bases, and 8 bases stayed unmatched. The germline gives CDR1 LNHDA, CDR2 SQIVND (reference sequence).

The chain has TRBV4-3 and TRBJ2-3; 9 bases line up with TRBD2. The CDR3 sequence is 17 residues long. Trimming at V came to 0 bases and at J to 6 bases, leaving 10 bases not matched to a gene. CDR1 is LGHNA, CDR2 YSLEER, per germline. The CDR3 sequence is CASSQDVRGGATDTQYF. CDR3 nucleotides: TGCGCCAGCAGCCAAGATGTGCGCGGGGGGGCAACCGATACGCAGTATTTT.

The table lists this clone with a count of one. This sequence joins TRBV29-1 and TRBJ1-2; no clear D. Germline V gene data show CDR1 as SQVTM and CDR2 as ANQGSEA. The V end was cut by 6 bases, the J end by 2 bases, with 13 bases between. This CDR3 has 13 residues. The CDR3 sequence: CSVAAEVNYGYTF. The DNA of the CDR3 is TGCAGCGTGGCGGCAGAGGTAAACTATGGCTACACCTTC.

This sequence joins TRBV4-1 and TRBJ2-7; TRBD1 agrees at 8 bases. The CDR3 totals 16 residues. Germline values: CDR1 MGHRA, CDR2 YSYEKL. V gave up 3 bases and J gave up 2 bases; unmatched junction bases: 9. The CDR3 DNA is TGCGCCAGCAGCCACCCTTCCGGACAGGGACCCTACGAGCAGTACTTC. Amino acid sequence: CASSHPSGQGPYEQYF.

This clone has just a few counts. The chain recombines TRBV7-9 with TRBJ1-4; no definite D call. V was shortened by 8 bases and J by 7 bases, with 14 bases between the two germline ends. The CDR3 extends over 13 amino acids. CDR1 is SEHNR, CDR2 FQNEAQ, per germline (reference sequence). This chain's CDR3 is CASEYSEGEKLFF. The CDR3 nucleotides read TGTGCCAGCGAATATTCGGAGGGTGAAAAACTGTTTTTT.

This chain uses TRBV5-3 with TRBJ2-1, with 10 nucleotides matching TRBD2. TRBV5-3 is placed among ORFs of uncertain function. The CDR3 totals 16 residues. V lost 3 bases to trimming and J lost 4 bases; unmatched junction nucleotides: 7. The CDR3 loop is CARSSRGTSVYNEQFF. For the CDR3, the DNA is TGTGCCAGAAGCTCCCGGGGGACTAGCGTTTACAATGAGCAGTTCTTC.

This chain links TRBV2 with TRBJ2-2; D possibly corresponds to TRBD1 (5 bases). This CDR3 comprises 14 residues. Trimming left V 4 bases short and J 3 bases short, with 9 bases between. From germline, CDR1 is SNHLY and CDR2 FYNNEI. CDR3 nucleotides: TGTGCCAGCAGTGGGGGCAGAGACACCGGGGAGCTGTTTTTT. It specifies CASSGGRDTGELFF.

V gene TRBV12-3 or TRBV12-4 combines with J gene TRBJ1-1; D not certain. This CDR3 spans 13 amino acids. V gave up 2 bases and J gave up 0 bases, with 4 bases separating them. Here the CDR3 reads CASSLFMNTEAFF. CDR3 sequence (DNA): TGTGCCAGCAGTTTATTTATGAACACTGAAGCTTTCTTT.

The chain has TRBV3-1 (or the pseudogene TRBV3-2) and TRBJ1-6, with D possibly TRBD1 on 5 matching bases. The V gene's germline CDR1 is LGHDT and CDR2 YNNKEL (reference sequence). V lost 4 bases, J lost 9 bases, and 13 bases lay in between. This CDR3 contains 14 residues. CDR3 in DNA: TGTGCCAGCAGCCGAGTAGGGGCAGCTTCACCCCTCCACTTT. Translating it yields CASSRVGAASPLHF.